Described below is a single TCR beta chain sequence and its context. CDR3 size: 15 residues. In germline, CDR1 is SEHNR, CDR2 FQNEAQ (reference sequence). Trimming left V 5 bases short and J 2 bases short, with 16 bases between. Repertoires were generated with immunoSEQ multiplex PCR, while TCRdb's copy carries only in-frame clones and drops some. The sample comprises some 1 million clones, 60% to 80% of which are singletons, and roughly 1.5% rests with the top ten. These data belong to a study of shared clonotypes between healthy human individuals. The rearrangement joins TRBV7-9 to TRBJ2-7; perhaps TRBD2 as D (6 bases). The specimen sequenced was memory CD4+ T cells sorted from blood. Subset defined: CD45RA-negative fraction. The origin of this receptor is a young man in good health. CDR3 in amino acids: CASSPWGGTTYEQYF. The CDR3 DNA reads TGTGCCAGCAGCCCCTGGGGAGGAACTACCTACGAGCAGTACTTC. Using reference TRBV7-9 and TRBJ2-7 for the parts outside the CDR3, the full variable domain is DTGVSQNPRHKITKRGQNVTFRCDPISEHNRLYWYRQTLGQGPEFLTYFQNEAQLEKSRLLSDRFSAERPKGSFSTLEIQRTEQGDSAMYLCASSPWGGTTYEQYFGPGTRLTVT.